In its sample, the clone carrying this TCR beta chain was seen many times. Germline assignment: CDR1 SGDLS and CDR2 YYNGEE. The ends were cut back, 7 bases at V and 2 bases at J, with 7 bases in the middle. The CDR3 sequence is 12 residues long. Unique molecular identifiers were built into the TCRbeta library. TCRdb independently ran MiXCR on the PCR reads; one entry per CDR3 protein. In the table there are more than 150,000 distinct CDR3 sequences, around 6.8% of which are singletons. These data originate in a study of T-cell reconstitution after alpha-beta-depleted transplantation in children. The TCR was taken from a human donor who donated a stem cell graft to a child with Wiskott-Aldrich syndrome. This chain links TRBV9 with TRBJ1-3; unclear D gene. Sequencing used PBMCs from the stem cell graft donor, obtained from the stem cell graft. As DNA, the CDR3 is TGTGCCAGCGACGGGCCTGGAAACACCATATATTTT. Translation: CASDGPGNTIYF.